These 18 T cell receptor beta chains originate from one sample sequenced in a study of CD8+CD57+ T cells in acquired aplastic anemia. Genomic DNA acted as the template from which TCR beta VDJ combination and CDR3 sequence profiling were carried out. TCRdb reprocessed the reads via MiXCR and lists one record per CDR3 protein. The sample has just over 400,000 distinct CDR3 sequences, roughly 68% seen once. Sequenced input: sorted CD4+, CD8+, or CD8+CD57+ T cells (not recorded which) from PBMCs. The source of these receptors is a human donor in good health, serving as a control.

As to this clonotype: One end of the junction fails to match germline, which may point to a read error. The gene calls are TRBV20-1 and TRBJ2-1; possibly TRBD2 for D (6 bases). CDR1 DFQATT and CDR2 SNEGSKA come from the germline V gene (reference sequence). The CDR3 contains 11 residues. CDR3 DNA: TGCAGTGCTAGGTTATCGGGGGATGGGATCTTC. Its protein is CSARLSGDGIF.

This clonotype showed up many times. The chain is built from TRBV20-1 and TRBJ2-3; 7 nucleotides match TRBD2. Germline V gene data show CDR1 as DFQATT and CDR2 as SNEGSKA (reference sequence). CDR3 length equals 13 residues. The CDR3 DNA is TGCAGCACCACCCGGGACTACACAGATACGCAGTATTTT. It is translated as CSTTRDYTDTQYF.

Concerning this clonotype: The conserved closing phenylalanine or tryptophan is absent in this CDR3, likely reflecting a read error. The limits of the CDR3 on the DNA are not certain, so only TCRdb's listed CDR3 is given. The V call is TRBV15, the J call TRBJ2-1; the DNA was not used to check the table's D call, TRBD1. Per the germline V gene, CDR1 is LNHNV and CDR2 is YYDKDF (reference sequence). The CDR3 is 16 residues long, ends included. The CDR3 reads CATSRDLIEEHPVGLC.

V gene TRBV2 combines with J gene TRBJ2-3; 7 bases map to TRBD1. J lost 3 bases, V lost 7 bases, and 13 bases had no gene match. The CDR3 contains 16 residues. Germline V lookup: CDR1 SNHLY, CDR2 FYNNEI. CDR3: CASNRGAHSITDTQYF. CDR3 nucleotide sequence: TGTGCCAGCAACAGGGGTGCGCATTCAATAACAGATACGCAGTATTTT. Drawing the rest from reference TRBV2 and TRBJ2-3, the complete variable domain is EPEVTQTPSHQVTQMGQEVILRCVPISNHLYFYWYRQILGQKVEFLVSFYNNEISEKSEIFDDQFSVERPDGSNFTLKIRSTKLEDSAMYFCASNRGAHSITDTQYFGPGTRLTVL.

In this sample, this clonotype turned up once. The genes are TRBV19 and TRBJ1-5; D gene uncertain. This CDR3 spans 13 amino acids. Germline V gene sequence: CDR1 LNHDA, CDR2 SQIVND (reference sequence). Trimming stripped 5 bases from V and 16 bases from J, with 21 bases between. The CDR3 sequence is CASSQGLGHSHHF. The CDR3, as DNA: TGTGCCAGTAGTCAAGGACTGGGCCACTCACACCATTTT.

This chain connects TRBV20-1 to TRBJ2-1, with 9 bases lining up with TRBD1. Trimming cost V 6 bases and J 8 bases; bases outside gene matches: 2. Germline CDR1 DFQATT, CDR2 SNEGSKA (reference sequence). This CDR3 spans 11 amino acids. This chain's CDR3 is CSARTGDEQFF. The CDR3 DNA sequence: TGCAGTGCCCGGACAGGGGATGAGCAGTTCTTC.

The chain links TRBV10-3 to TRBJ2-1; D uncertain. Trimming pared 10 bases from V and 6 bases from J, leaving 22 bases between. The germline V gene has CDR1 ENHRY and CDR2 SYGVKD. This CDR3 has 15 residues. The CDR3 loop is CASSPTQALFNEQFF. CDR3 nucleotide sequence: TGTGCCAGTAGTCCGACCCAGGCATTATTCAATGAGCAGTTCTTC.

V is TRBV11-2 and J is TRBJ1-6; D is undetermined. Deletions cut 7 bases from V and 6 bases from J, with 16 bases between. The CDR3 runs 15 residues. Germline V gene data show CDR1 as SGHAT and CDR2 as FQNNGV. The CDR3 coding sequence is TGTGCCAGCACCACTACAGCGGATCTTAATTCACCCCTCCACTTT. Its protein product is CASTTTADLNSPLHF.

J is TRBJ2-5 and V is TRBV25-1; 10 bases fit TRBD1. Trimming removed 6 bases from V and 4 bases from J; junction bases left unmatched: 2. Germline-derived CDR1 and CDR2 are MGHDK and SYGVNS. This CDR3 spans 13 amino acids. CDR3 loop: CASSRDRGETQYF. CDR3 DNA: TGTGCCAGCAGCCGGGACAGGGGAGAGACCCAGTACTTC. The full variable domain, rest sourced from reference TRBV25-1 and TRBJ2-5, is EADIYQTPRYLVIGTGKKITLECSQTMGHDKMYWYQQDPGMELHLIHYSYGVNSTEKGDLSSESTVSRIRTEHFPLTLESARPSHTSQYLCASSRDRGETQYFGPGTRLLVL.

Worth noting for this clonotype: No conserved phenylalanine or tryptophan ends this CDR3, so it is likely a read error. Because the CDR3's place on the DNA is in doubt, the DNA is left out and the CDR3 is given as listed by TCRdb. The rearrangement uses TRBV10-2 and TRBJ1-6. CDR1 and CDR2 (germline): WSHSY, SAAADI. The CDR3 numbers 16 amino acids, ends counted. CDR3 amino acids: CASSEGLGSYNYTLDS.

V and J are TRBV7-4 and TRBJ1-1; D gene uncertain. There are 14 residues in the CDR3. The V end was cut by 4 bases, the J end by 3 bases, with 12 bases between. Germline lookup yields CDR1 SGHVT and CDR2 SQSDAQ. The CDR3 protein is CASSSMARYTEAFF. CDR3 nucleotide sequence: TGTGCCAGCAGCTCCATGGCCAGATACACTGAAGCTTTCTTT.

This clonotype was detected only once. It is unclear where the CDR3 begins or ends on the DNA, so no DNA is shown, and the CDR3 is as TCRdb lists it. The chain joins TRBV7-6 to TRBJ2-7; the table's D gene call, TRBD2, was not cross checked with the DNA. Germline V CDR1 and CDR2: SGHVS, FNYEAQ. Ends included, the CDR3 has 15 residues. The CDR3 sequence: CASRRGGEAQYFEYF.

This clonotype was picked up many times. The chain joins TRBV2 to TRBJ2-2; 12 nucleotides match TRBD2. Trimming cost V 7 bases and J 6 bases; bases outside gene matches: 9. The length of the CDR3 is 16 residues. CDR1 is SNHLY, CDR2 FYNNEI, per germline. The CDR3 nucleotides read TGTGCCAGCATCGAAACTAGCGGGGGGCACCCCGGGGAGCTGTTTTTT. Translating gives CASIETSGGHPGELFF.

At least ten counts were recorded for this clonotype. The CDR3 nucleotides read TGCGCCAGCAGCCAAGAAGCCTCGAATGAAAAACTGTTTTTT. This sequence encodes CASSQEASNEKLFF. The gene calls are TRBV4-3 and TRBJ1-4; D remains unclear. From germline, CDR1 is LGHNA and CDR2 YSLEER. V lost 0 bases and J 5 bases, leaving 7 bases between the germline ends. There are 14 residues in the CDR3.

With respect to this clonotype: The CDR3 ends on some other residue instead of the conserved phenylalanine or tryptophan, so this is likely a read error. Because the CDR3's place on the DNA is in doubt, the DNA is left out and the CDR3 is given as listed by TCRdb. The chain recombines TRBV7-2 with TRBJ2-2; TRBD2, as called in the table, went unchecked against the DNA. In germline, CDR1 is SGHTA, CDR2 FQGNSA. The CDR3 length is 13 residues, termini included. The chain's CDR3 is CASSAPSPLAGVI.

The chain joins TRBV7-6 to TRBJ1-6, with TRBD1 identical over 10 bases. After removal of 6 bases from V and 9 bases from J, the junction contained 14 bases not matched to a gene. This CDR3 has 17 amino acids. CDR1 is SGHVS and CDR2 is FNYEAQ in the germline V gene. The CDR3 is CASSYAPGTGVISPLHF. CDR3 nucleotides: TGTGCCAGCAGTTACGCGCCCGGGACAGGGGTTATTTCACCCCTCCACTTT.

This clonotype has ten or more counts. The V and J genes are TRBV2 and TRBJ2-1, with 10 nucleotides matching TRBD2. J lost 7 bases, V lost 6 bases, and 12 bases had no gene match. CDR1 is SNHLY, CDR2 FYNNEI, per germline. This CDR3 comprises 16 residues. In DNA form, the CDR3 reads TGTGCCAGCAGACTCCAGAGCGGGGGGGCCGGAAATGAGCAGTTCTTC. Protein sequence: CASRLQSGGAGNEQFF. The variable domain in full, completed from reference TRBV2 and TRBJ2-1, reads EPEVTQTPSHQVTQMGQEVILRCVPISNHLYFYWYRQILGQKVEFLVSFYNNEISEKSEIFDDQFSVERPDGSNFTLKIRSTKLEDSAMYFCASRLQSGGAGNEQFFGPGTRLTVL.

The chain is built from TRBV20-1 and TRBJ2-3; 8 bases map to TRBD2. The ends lost 5 bases at V and 4 bases at J; junction bases unmatched: 14. Germline CDR1 DFQATT, CDR2 SNEGSKA (reference sequence). This CDR3 region has 16 residues. CDR3 amino acids: CSASRPASGRADTQYF. CDR3 in DNA: TGCAGTGCTTCCCGACCGGCTAGCGGGCGTGCAGATACGCAGTATTTT.